Below are 11 T cell receptor beta chains sequenced from a single sample in a study of T cell responses to AZD1222 COVID-19 vaccine. Using immunoSEQ multiplex PCR, the repertoire was profiled, and TCRdb retains in-frame clones only, with some absent. The sample carries over 150,000 clones, 88% recorded once. The sequences come from peripheral blood, collected 28 days after the second AZD1222 dose. The source is an adult who received the AZD1222 COVID-19 vaccine.

The chain employs TRBV4-2 and TRBJ1-1; no firm D call. V shed 7 bases and J shed 0 bases, with 9 bases lying between them. CDR1 and CDR2 from the germline V gene are LGHNA and YNFKEQ. CDR3 length: 13 residues. The CDR3 nucleotides read TGTGCCAGCATGAGGGATATGAACACTGAAGCTTTCTTT. Encoded protein: CASMRDMNTEAFF.

V gene TRBV21-1 combines with J gene TRBJ1-6; the D call of TRBD1 is as the table states it, not checked on the DNA. TRBV21-1 is designated a pseudogene. This CDR3 comprises 16 residues. The CDR3 DNA reads TGTGCCAGCAGCAACTCCGGACAAGGGGATAATTCACCCCTCCACTTT. This sequence encodes CASSNSGQGDNSPLHF.

This clone came up once. V and J are TRBV6-5 and TRBJ2-1, with D tentatively TRBD2 (6 bases). Looked up from germline, CDR1 is MNHEY and CDR2 is SVGAGI. Trimming pared 6 bases from V and 6 bases from J, leaving 18 bases between. This CDR3 is 15 amino acids long. CDR3 protein: CASRKRSGYGNEQFF. CDR3 DNA sequence: TGTGCCAGCAGGAAAAGAAGCGGGTATGGCAATGAGCAGTTCTTC.

J is TRBJ1-4 and V is TRBV19; D unresolved. Germline V gene data show CDR1 as LNHDA and CDR2 as SQIVND (reference sequence). This CDR3 region has 13 residues. Trimming stripped 2 bases from V and 8 bases from J, with 9 bases between. In DNA form, the CDR3 reads TGTGCCAGTAGTATATTAATTTCGGAAAAACTGTTTTTT. It encodes CASSILISEKLFF.

This clone came up once. The V gene is TRBV30, the J gene TRBJ1-6; unclear D gene. The V gene's germline CDR1 is GTSNPN and CDR2 SVGIG (reference sequence). This CDR3 is 12 amino acids long. Trimming removed 1 base from V and 7 bases from J, with 5 bases in between. This chain's CDR3 is CAWSEQNSPLHF. Here the CDR3 DNA reads TGTGCCTGGAGTGAACAGAATTCACCCCTCCACTTT.

This clone was detected only once. The chain has TRBV4-2 and TRBJ1-2, with D unresolved. Trimming shortened V by 0 bases and J by 1 base, and 9 bases separated the two germline ends. Germline V gene lookup returns CDR1 LGHNA and CDR2 YNFKEQ. The CDR3 has 15 amino acids. In nucleotides, the CDR3 is TGTGCCAGCAGCCAAGATCTTACCCTTAACTATGGCTACACCTTC. Translating it yields CASSQDLTLNYGYTF.

The V gene is TRBV30, the J gene TRBJ2-7, with TRBD1 matching 7 bases. CDR1 and CDR2 from the germline V gene are GTSNPN and SVGIG (reference sequence). The CDR3 spans 12 residues. Trimming at V came to 5 bases and at J to 2 bases, leaving 3 bases not matched to a gene. CDR3 sequence reads: CAWGTETYEQYF. The CDR3 DNA sequence: TGTGCCTGGGGGACAGAGACCTACGAGCAGTACTTC.

The J gene is TRBJ2-2, the V gene TRBV5-1; a weak D match, TRBD1 (5 bases). CDR1 is SGHRS, CDR2 YFSETQ, per germline. V gave up 3 bases and J gave up 0 bases, with 15 bases separating them. This CDR3 is built from 17 residues. The CDR3: CASSYPRQSANTGELFF. The CDR3 DNA reads TGCGCCAGCAGCTACCCCCGACAGAGTGCGAACACCGGGGAGCTGTTTTTT.

This clone was detected a few times. The genes are TRBV7-2 and TRBJ1-6, with a possible D match to TRBD1 (6 bases). Germline values: CDR1 SGHTA, CDR2 FQGNSA. V was pared by 5 bases and J by 7 bases, with 18 bases between. The CDR3 runs to 16 residues. The CDR3 region has the DNA TGTGCCAGCAGCCCCGTGGCAGGGGTATACAATTCACCCCTCCACTTT. It translates to CASSPVAGVYNSPLHF.

V gene TRBV9 combines with J gene TRBJ1-2; no reliable D call. Trimming removed 0 bases from V and 6 bases from J, with 21 bases in between. The germline gives CDR1 SGDLS, CDR2 YYNGEE. The length of the CDR3 is 17 residues. The CDR3 DNA is TGTGCCAGCAGCGTAGCGGGTGTGGGGATGGCGAAGGATGGCTACACCTTC. This sequence encodes CASSVAGVGMAKDGYTF. Together with reference TRBV9 and TRBJ1-2, the CDR3 gives the full variable domain: DSGVTQTPKHLITATGQRVTLRCSPRSGDLSVYWYQQSLDQGLQFLIQYYNGEERAKGNILERFSAQQFPDLHSELNLSSLELGDSALYFCASSVAGVGMAKDGYTFGSGTRLTVV.

The DNA of the CDR3 is TGTGCCAGCAGCCTAGACCAGGGTACCGTGGGAAACACCATATATTTT. This gives the protein CASSLDQGTVGNTIYF. The J gene is TRBJ1-3, the V gene TRBV7-2, with D tentatively TRBD1 (5 bases). The CDR3 has 16 residues. V lost 5 bases and J 4 bases, leaving 18 bases between the germline ends. CDR1 SGHTA and CDR2 FQGNSA come from the germline V gene.